One and the same sample provided the 21 T cell receptor beta chains below, sequenced in a study of blood T cell repertoires in COVID-19 (dated by TCRdb to between 2020 and 2021). The library came from the immunoSEQ multiplex PCR assay. The table was pulled from immuneACCESS by TCRdb, which kept in-frame rearrangements only. Such tables lose some clones; where checked, under half of the loss comes from unresolved V genes, and the rest has no known cause. This sample is represented by some 200,000 clones; roughly 84% of them were singletons. Roughly a tenth of the sample is in the top ten clones. Material for sequencing was peripheral blood. These receptors all stem from a woman aged 80 or over with COVID-19, enrolled during active disease.

This rearrangement joins TRBV18 to TRBJ2-1; a possible D gene is TRBD1 (6 bases). This CDR3 region has 17 residues. The V end lost 0 bases, the J end lost 8 bases, and 20 bases lay between the germline ends. Germline assignment: CDR1 KGHSH and CDR2 LQKENI. CDR3 sequence reads: CASSPPVGGSEHDEQFF. CDR3 nucleotides: TGTGCCAGCTCACCACCGGTTGGGGGCTCAGAGCACGATGAGCAGTTCTTC.

The gene calls are TRBV28 and TRBJ1-2; possibly TRBD1 for D (6 bases). Looked up from germline, CDR1 is MDHEN and CDR2 is SYDVKM. CDR3 length: 12 residues. V was trimmed by 5 bases and J by 7 bases, leaving 11 bases between them. The CDR3 nucleotides are TGTGCCAGCAGTACAGGGCGAGGTGGCTACACCTTC. Protein: CASSTGRGGYTF.

The rearrangement uses TRBV4-2 and TRBJ1-4; D gene unclear. Germline V gene data show CDR1 as LGHNA and CDR2 as YNFKEQ. The CDR3 runs 15 residues. The V gene lost 1 base and the J gene lost 4 bases, with 10 bases spanning the gap. The CDR3 nucleotides read TGTGCCAGCAGCCAAGTCGGCGGAGATAATGAAAAACTGTTTTTT. Protein product: CASSQVGGDNEKLFF.

The chain carries TRBV2 and TRBJ1-1; no firm D call. The CDR3 totals 15 residues. Germline CDR1 reads SNHLY; CDR2 reads FYNNEI. Trimming shortened V by 2 bases and J by 1 base, and 11 bases separated the two germline ends. For the CDR3, the DNA is TGTGCCAGCAGTGAACGGGGATCGCCGAACACTGAAGCTTTCTTT. Amino acids: CASSERGSPNTEAFF.

The chain carries TRBV19 and TRBJ2-3; perhaps TRBD2 as D (6 bases). This CDR3 is 15 amino acids long. The V end lost 10 bases, the J end lost 0 bases, and 17 bases lay between the germline ends. Germline CDR1 is LNHDA and CDR2 is SQIVND (reference sequence). CDR3 coding DNA: TGTGCCACCACCCCCGGGGCGGGGAGCACAGATACGCAGTATTTT. Translating it yields CATTPGAGSTDTQYF.

In its sample, this clone was seen a few times. CDR3 sequence reads: CAISAASGQIRLQETQYF. The DNA of the CDR3 is TGTGCCATCAGTGCGGCTAGCGGACAGATCCGCCTCCAAGAGACCCAGTACTTC. V usage is TRBV10-3 and J usage is TRBJ2-5, with TRBD2 as a possible D gene (7 bases). The V end was cut by 4 bases, the J end by 1 base, with 22 bases between. Germline V gives CDR1 ENHRY, CDR2 SYGVKD. CDR3 length: 18 amino acids.

The chain joins TRBV28 to TRBJ1-4; D perhaps matches TRBD1 (6 bases). The V gene lost 6 bases and the J gene lost 6 bases, with 14 bases spanning the gap. The CDR3 contains 14 residues. Germline V gene data show CDR1 as MDHEN and CDR2 as SYDVKM. DNA of the CDR3: TGTGCCAGCAGCGAAAACACAGGGCATGAAAAACTGTTTTTT. Amino acids: CASSENTGHEKLFF.

J is TRBJ2-2 and V is TRBV7-9; TRBD1 matches at 9 bases. The CDR3 has 14 amino acids. Germline CDR1 is SEHNR and CDR2 is FQNEAQ (reference sequence). The V and J ends lost 10 bases and 3 bases, in that order; junction bases with no gene match: 6. CDR3 in DNA: TGTGCCATCCGGACAGGGGCGGACACCGGGGAGCTGTTTTTT. The encoded protein is CAIRTGADTGELFF.

The chain recombines TRBV7-2 with TRBJ1-2; D is perhaps TRBD1 (5 bases). This CDR3 region has 14 residues. Germline CDR1 SGHTA, CDR2 FQGNSA. V was shortened by 5 bases and J by 7 bases, with 17 bases between the two germline ends. This CDR3 reads CASSQGAGFGGYTF. DNA of the CDR3: TGTGCCAGCAGCCAAGGGGCCGGGTTCGGTGGCTACACCTTC.

The chain is built from TRBV6-4 and TRBJ1-2; 7 nucleotides line up with TRBD1. V was pared by 3 bases and J by 3 bases, with 1 base of the junction left unmatched. Germline-derived CDR1 and CDR2 are MRHNA and SNTAGT. The CDR3 is 13 residues long. In DNA, the CDR3 is TGTGCCAGCAGTGAAACAGGGGACTATGGCTACACCTTC. Residues: CASSETGDYGYTF.

The chain couples TRBV7-2 to TRBJ1-1; tentatively, D is TRBD1 (6 bases). This CDR3 has 15 amino acids. With 5 bases removed from V and 2 bases from J, the gap between germline ends came to 15 bases. Germline CDR1 and CDR2: SGHTA and FQGNSA. The CDR3, as DNA: TGTGCCAGCAGCCCCGGACAGCCCTCCAACACTGAAGCTTTCTTT. The encoded protein is CASSPGQPSNTEAFF. The full variable domain, in which reference TRBV7-2 and TRBJ1-1 provide the parts outside the CDR3, is GAGVSQSPSNKVTEKGKDVELRCDPISGHTALYWYRQSLGQGLEFLIYFQGNSAPDKSGLPSDRFSAERTGGSVSTLTIQRTQQEDSAVYLCASSPGQPSNTEAFFGQGTRLTVV.

The gene calls are TRBV7-2 and TRBJ2-5; weak D call: TRBD1 (6 bases). The length of the CDR3 is 13 residues. Germline values: CDR1 SGHTA, CDR2 FQGNSA. The ends were cut back, 5 bases at V and 9 bases at J, with 16 bases in the middle. The CDR3 nucleotides are TGTGCCAGCAGCCAAACAGGGAATGGGGCCCAGTACTTC. Protein: CASSQTGNGAQYF.

The genes are TRBV5-4 and TRBJ1-1; 7 bases are a match to TRBD1. CDR3 length equals 14 residues. The V and J ends lost 5 bases and 6 bases, in that order; junction bases with no gene match: 10. Germline V gene lookup returns CDR1 SGHNT and CDR2 YYREEE (reference sequence). The CDR3 coding sequence is TGTGCCAGCAGTAAGACAGGGACCCGGGCTGAAGCTTTCTTT. As protein: CASSKTGTRAEAFF. Full variable domain (remainder filled in from reference TRBV5-4 and TRBJ1-1): ETGVTQSPTHLIKTRGQQVTLRCSSQSGHNTVSWYQQALGQGPQFIFQYYREEENGRGNFPPRFSGLQFPNYSSELNVNALELDDSALYLCASSKTGTRAEAFFGQGTRLTVV.

This clone was seen more than once but under ten times. The genes are TRBV10-3 and TRBJ1-1; 7 positions agree with TRBD1. The CDR3 is 12 amino acids. The germline CDR1 and CDR2 sequences are ENHRY and SYGVKD. V lost 10 bases to trimming and J lost 1 base; unmatched junction nucleotides: 3. CDR3 in amino acids: CATTGANTEAFF. The CDR3 DNA reads as TGTGCCACAACAGGGGCGAACACTGAAGCTTTCTTT.

The chain links TRBV5-1 to TRBJ1-5, with TRBD1 matching 7 bases. Germline CDR1 reads SGHRS; CDR2 reads YFSETQ. V was clipped by 5 bases and J by 4 bases; unmatched bases: 9. The CDR3 contains 15 residues. The CDR3 loop reads CASSRSGTANQPQHF. As DNA, the CDR3 is TGCGCCAGCAGTCGATCCGGGACAGCTAATCAGCCCCAGCATTTT.

In this sample, this clone turned up once. The V and J genes are TRBV20-1 and TRBJ1-1; no firm D call. V lost 3 bases to trimming and J lost 1 base, with 12 bases between them. Germline V gene lookup returns CDR1 DFQATT and CDR2 SNEGSKA (reference sequence). The CDR3 is 14 amino acids. The chain's CDR3 is CSASVEGRNTEAFF. Here the CDR3 DNA reads TGCAGTGCTAGTGTGGAGGGTAGGAACACTGAAGCTTTCTTT.

CDR3 DNA: TGCGCCAGCAGCCAAGATGCAGCGGGGGGGCCAGAGACCCAGTACTTC. This sequence encodes CASSQDAAGGPETQYF. This chain uses TRBV4-3 with TRBJ2-5; 10 nucleotides agree with TRBD2. Trimming cost V 0 bases and J 4 bases; bases outside gene matches: 5. Germline assignment: CDR1 LGHNA and CDR2 YSLEER. The CDR3 totals 16 residues.

V gene TRBV10-2 combines with J gene TRBJ1-3; D gene uncertain. The V and J ends lost 0 bases and 12 bases respectively, with 18 bases between them. Germline assignment: CDR1 WSHSY and CDR2 SAAADI. The CDR3 runs 15 residues. CDR3 residues: CASSESTREGRHIYF. In DNA form, the CDR3 reads TGCGCCAGCAGTGAGTCGACTCGTGAAGGGAGGCACATATATTTT.

The chain has TRBV19 and TRBJ2-7; 9 positions match TRBD1. The CDR3 totals 13 residues. Per the germline V gene, CDR1 is LNHDA and CDR2 is SQIVND (reference sequence). J gave up 5 bases and V 4 bases, and 3 bases lay outside the gene matches. CDR3: CASSRDRDHEQYF. CDR3 bases: TGTGCCAGTAGTAGGGACAGGGACCACGAGCAGTACTTC.

V usage is TRBV27 and J usage is TRBJ1-2; 9 positions match TRBD1. Trimming at V came to 4 bases and at J to 8 bases, leaving 11 bases not matched to a gene. From germline, CDR1 is MNHEY and CDR2 SMNVEV (reference sequence). This CDR3 has 15 residues. CDR3 amino acids: CASSWGPTTGGGYTF. DNA for the CDR3: TGTGCCAGCAGTTGGGGCCCGACGACAGGGGGAGGCTACACCTTC.

The chain joins TRBV7-9 to TRBJ1-1; possibly TRBD1 for D (5 bases). In germline, CDR1 is SEHNR, CDR2 FQNEAQ (reference sequence). Trimming removed 2 bases from V and 4 bases from J, with 8 bases in between. The CDR3 covers 13 residues. CDR3 DNA sequence: TGTGCCAGCAGCTTAATGGGGGGCACTGAAGCTTTCTTT. It is translated as CASSLMGGTEAFF. Full variable domain (rest looked up from reference TRBV7-9 and TRBJ1-1): DTGVSQNPRHKITKRGQNVTFRCDPISEHNRLYWYRQTLGQGPEFLTYFQNEAQLEKSRLLSDRFSAERPKGSFSTLEIQRTEQGDSAMYLCASSLMGGTEAFFGQGTRLTVV.